Following are 30 T cell receptor beta chains from one sample sequenced in a study of blood T cell repertoires in COVID-19. The table came from immunoSEQ multiplex PCR; TCRdb's copy has only in-frame clones and leaves some out. The profile shows 80,000 to 95,000 clones, over 75% of them singletons. Input material: peripheral blood. Receptors were obtained from a woman aged 70 to 79 with acute or convalescent COVID-19.

V is TRBV7-9 and J is TRBJ1-1, with D perhaps TRBD1 (6 bases). The CDR3 has 13 amino acids. Per the germline V gene, CDR1 is SEHNR and CDR2 is FQNEAQ (reference sequence). V was shortened by 2 bases and J by 8 bases, with 12 bases between the two germline ends. CDR3 sequence reads: CASSLQQGSEAFF. CDR3 nucleotide sequence: TGTGCCAGCAGCTTACAACAGGGATCCGAAGCTTTCTTT. Complete variable domain (other parts from reference TRBV7-9 and TRBJ1-1): DTGVSQNPRHKITKRGQNVTFRCDPISEHNRLYWYRQTLGQGPEFLTYFQNEAQLEKSRLLSDRFSAERPKGSFSTLEIQRTEQGDSAMYLCASSLQQGSEAFFGQGTRLTVV.

The chain has TRBV5-5 and TRBJ2-2; 15 positions match TRBD2. This CDR3 spans 19 amino acids. Germline CDR1 is SGHKS and CDR2 is YYEKEE (reference sequence). V dropped 4 bases and J dropped 1; count of bases not matched to a gene: 8. The CDR3 loop reads CASSLPGLAGGQNTGELFF. The DNA for the CDR3 is TGTGCCAGCAGCCTCCCAGGACTAGCGGGGGGGCAGAACACCGGGGAGCTGTTTTTT.

This chain joins TRBV9 and TRBJ2-6; 7 positions agree with TRBD1. CDR1 is SGDLS and CDR2 is YYNGEE in the germline V gene. The CDR3 totals 17 residues. The junction had 7 bases not matched to a gene; V was cut back by 2 bases and J by 2 bases. The CDR3 region has the DNA TGTGCCAGCAGCGTCGACAGGGACCTCGCTGGGGCCAACGTCCTGACTTTC. This gives the protein CASSVDRDLAGANVLTF. The full variable domain, completed using reference TRBV9 and TRBJ2-6, is DSGVTQTPKHLITATGQRVTLRCSPRSGDLSVYWYQQSLDQGLQFLIQYYNGEERAKGNILERFSAQQFPDLHSELNLSSLELGDSALYFCASSVDRDLAGANVLTFGAGSRLTVL.

The rearrangement joins TRBV24-1 to TRBJ1-2; 12 nucleotides agree with TRBD1. Germline V lookup: CDR1 KGHDR, CDR2 SFDVKD. V shed 7 bases, J shed 7 bases, and the junction held 6 bases outside the gene matches. CDR3 size: 14 residues. CDR3 region: CATRGTGGRSGYTF. In nucleotides, the CDR3 is TGTGCCACCAGAGGGACAGGGGGCCGCAGTGGCTACACCTTC.

This clone came up once. The CDR3 DNA follows: TGTGCCAGCAGTGAATACCGGGACACATACTACGAGCAGTACGTC. This sequence encodes CASSEYRDTYYEQYV. This chain connects TRBV6-1 to TRBJ2-7; TRBD1 might be the D (6 bases). CDR3 length: 15 amino acids. The germline gives CDR1 MNHNS, CDR2 SASEGT. Trimming cost V 2 bases and J 3 bases, with 14 bases left between them.

For this clone: Compared with germline, one end of the junction differs, possibly owing to a read error. The genes are TRBV5-4 and TRBJ2-3; perhaps TRBD1 as D (6 bases). Germline V gene data show CDR1 as SGHNT and CDR2 as YYREEE (reference sequence). The CDR3 is made up of 15 amino acids. The CDR3 reads CAGSSDSTVRHTQYF. The DNA of the CDR3 is TGTGCCGGCAGTTCGGACAGCACAGTGAGGCATACGCAGTATTTT.

This clone was observed a handful of times. V gene TRBV10-3 combines with J gene TRBJ1-3; TRBD1 matches at 7 bases. Germline CDR1 is ENHRY and CDR2 is SYGVKD. J lost 8 bases, V lost 5 bases, and 0 bases had no gene match. The CDR3 is 11 residues long. The CDR3 DNA sequence: TGTGCCATCAGTACAGGGGACACCATATATTTT. Encoded protein: CAISTGDTIYF.

The rearrangement links TRBV4-3 to TRBJ2-2; D might be TRBD2 (6 bases). The germline gives CDR1 LGHNA, CDR2 YSLEER. CDR3 length: 16 amino acids. Deletions cut 4 bases from V and 3 bases from J, with 15 bases between. CDR3 loop: CASSPGAGTDTGELFF. In DNA form, the CDR3 reads TGCGCCAGCAGCCCCGGGGCCGGGACTGACACCGGGGAGCTGTTTTTT.

The chain employs TRBV6-1 and TRBJ2-5; no firm D call. CDR1 is MNHNS and CDR2 is SASEGT in the germline V gene. Trimming shortened V by 3 bases and J by 6 bases, and 8 bases separated the two germline ends. This CDR3 region has 12 residues. CDR3: CASSELSQTQYF. DNA for the CDR3: TGTGCCAGCAGTGAGCTGAGTCAGACCCAGTACTTC.

The chain has TRBV9 and TRBJ2-6, with a tentative D call TRBD1 (6 bases). CDR1 and CDR2 from the germline V gene are SGDLS and YYNGEE. The CDR3 contains 16 residues. Trimming cost V 2 bases and J 2 bases, with 11 bases left between them. CDR3 region: CASSVPAGAGANVLTF. Written as DNA, the CDR3 is TGTGCCAGCAGCGTCCCGGCAGGGGCTGGGGCCAACGTCCTGACTTTC.

The chain links TRBV13 to TRBJ1-3; 9 positions agree with TRBD1. Germline CDR1 and CDR2: PRHDT and FYEKMQ (reference sequence). V lost 5 bases and J lost 4; bases outside the gene matches: 6. The CDR3 loop spans 15 amino acids. DNA for the CDR3: TGTGCCAGCAGCATCACCGGGACAGGGGGAAACACCATATATTTT. The encoded protein is CASSITGTGGNTIYF.

This clone was observed many times. The chain combines TRBV16 with TRBJ1-4; D may be TRBD1 (6 bases). Trimming took off 4 bases at V and 14 bases at J, with 14 bases between the two ends. This CDR3 region has 12 residues. Germline V CDR1 and CDR2: KGHSY, FQNENV. The CDR3 nucleotides read TGTGCCAGCAGCCCGACAAACAGGGTGCTGTTTTTT. Encoded protein: CASSPTNRVLFF. Full variable domain (missing parts from reference TRBV16 and TRBJ1-4): GEEVAQTPKHLVRGEGQKAKLYCAPIKGHSYVFWYQQVLKNEFKFLISFQNENVFDETGMPKERFSAKCLPNSPCSLEIQATKLEDSAVYFCASSPTNRVLFFGSGTQLSVL.

This clone was found a few times. The chain couples TRBV7-8 to TRBJ1-2; D is unclear. The CDR3 length is 13 residues. V was pared by 4 bases and J by 4 bases, with 10 bases between. Germline V CDR1 and CDR2: SGHVS, FQNEAQ. CDR3 sequence: CASSSGSSYGYTF. CDR3 DNA sequence: TGTGCCAGCAGCTCCGGGTCCTCCTATGGCTACACCTTC.

The sample holds a few counts of this clone. The chain is built from TRBV10-1 and TRBJ2-3; weak D call: TRBD1 (6 bases). CDR3 size: 14 residues. The V end was cut by 5 bases, the J end by 4 bases, with 13 bases between. Germline V gene sequence: CDR1 WNHNN, CDR2 SYGVQD (reference sequence). The CDR3 here is CASSRNRVPDTQYF. The CDR3 DNA reads TGCGCCAGCAGTAGGAACAGGGTCCCAGATACGCAGTATTTT.

The gene calls are TRBV7-2 and TRBJ1-1, with no clear D. Trimming shortened V by 5 bases and J by 10 bases, and 14 bases separated the two germline ends. Germline CDR1 is SGHTA and CDR2 is FQGNSA. This CDR3 comprises 12 residues. CDR3 sequence: CASSTSRNRAFF. DNA of the CDR3: TGTGCCAGCAGCACTAGCCGAAACCGAGCTTTCTTT.

This sequence joins TRBV30 and TRBJ1-1; TRBD1 matches 7 bases. The J segment lost 0 bases and the V segment lost 1 base, leaving 2 bases of the junction unmatched. This CDR3 is built from 14 residues. The germline CDR1 and CDR2 sequences are GTSNPN and SVGIG (reference sequence). CDR3 in DNA: TGTGCCTGGAGTGCAGGGGGGATGAACACTGAAGCTTTCTTT. Encoded protein: CAWSAGGMNTEAFF.

Notes on this clone: Different DNA sequences within this sample yield the same CDR3. The CDR3 sequence is CASSPGQGAGGANVLTF. The CDR3 bases are TGTGCCAGCAGTCCGGGACAGGGGGCAGGGGGGGCCAACGTCCTGACTTTC. The gene calls are TRBV6-6 and TRBJ2-6; 12 bases align to TRBD1. J gave up 4 bases and V 5 bases, and 6 bases lay outside the gene matches. Looked up from germline, CDR1 is MNHNY and CDR2 is SVGAGI (reference sequence). This CDR3 has 17 amino acids.

The chain carries TRBV4-3 and TRBJ2-2, with a tentative D call TRBD1 (6 bases). The CDR3 is made up of 17 amino acids. Trimming removed 0 bases from V and 2 bases from J, with 13 bases in between. Germline V gene data show CDR1 as LGHNA and CDR2 as YSLEER. The CDR3 coding sequence is TGCGCCAGCAGCCAAGAAGGGGGAGTCATAAACACCGGGGAGCTGTTTTTT. Protein product: CASSQEGGVINTGELFF.

The chain is built from TRBV5-1 and TRBJ2-5; possible D gene TRBD1, 5 bases. Trimming removed 0 bases from V and 3 bases from J, with 9 bases in between. The CDR3 consists of 14 residues. The V gene's germline CDR1 is SGHRS and CDR2 YFSETQ. The chain's CDR3 is CASSLVPGKETQYF. DNA for the CDR3: TGCGCCAGCAGCTTGGTTCCAGGGAAAGAGACCCAGTACTTC.

The genes are TRBV11-2 and TRBJ2-2; 8 nucleotides line up with TRBD1. The CDR3 is made up of 14 amino acids. The V gene's germline CDR1 is SGHAT and CDR2 FQNNGV. V lost 3 bases and J lost 5; bases outside the gene matches: 2. The CDR3, as DNA: TGTGCCAGCAGCTTGGACAGGGCAACCGGGGAGCTGTTTTTT. Its protein product is CASSLDRATGELFF.

Only one count was recorded for this clone. V usage is TRBV6-2 or TRBV6-3 and J usage is TRBJ2-7; 8 bases agree with TRBD2. The junction had 7 bases not matched to a gene; V was cut back by 6 bases and J by 6 bases. Germline V CDR1 and CDR2: MNHEY, SVGEGT. The CDR3 length is 13 residues. The CDR3: CASSLQGLAEQYV. CDR3 DNA: TGTGCCAGCAGCCTCCAAGGACTAGCCGAGCAGTACGTC.

The chain uses TRBV4-3 and TRBJ1-6; D possibly corresponds to TRBD1 (6 bases). Looked up from germline, CDR1 is LGHNA and CDR2 is YSLEER. Trimming removed 4 bases from V and 9 bases from J, with 16 bases in between. The CDR3 runs 15 residues. The CDR3 DNA follows: TGCGCCAGCAGCCGGGATACAGGGCGAAGTTCACCCCTCCACTTT. It is translated as CASSRDTGRSSPLHF.

V usage is TRBV15 and J usage is TRBJ2-4; possibly TRBD1 for D (6 bases). The CDR3 covers 15 residues. Trimming pared 1 base from V and 7 bases from J, leaving 14 bases between. Germline-derived CDR1 and CDR2 are LNHNV and YYDKDF (reference sequence). The CDR3 sequence is CATSRAQGWRNIQYF. The CDR3, as DNA: TGTGCCACCAGCAGAGCCCAGGGGTGGAGGAACATTCAGTACTTC.

This chain connects TRBV5-1 to TRBJ2-3, with TRBD2 identical over 8 bases. The CDR3 runs 15 residues. The J segment lost 1 base and the V segment lost 5 bases, leaving 6 bases of the junction unmatched. The V gene's germline CDR1 is SGHRS and CDR2 YFSETQ. CDR3 coding DNA: TGCGCCAGCAGGGGGGATAGCGGGGGCACAGATACGCAGTATTTT. Protein sequence: CASRGDSGGTDTQYF.

This clone was detected a few times. The rearrangement joins TRBV2 to TRBJ2-1, with TRBD2 matching 7 bases. Looked up from germline, CDR1 is SNHLY and CDR2 is FYNNEI. V dropped 1 base and J dropped 2; count of bases not matched to a gene: 8. The CDR3 is 17 residues long. DNA for the CDR3: TGTGCCAGCAGTGAAGTGGCCTCTAGCGGTGCCTACAATGAGCAGTTCTTC. Protein product: CASSEVASSGAYNEQFF.

The chain joins TRBV4-1 to TRBJ2-2, with D unresolved. The CDR3 loop spans 17 amino acids. In germline, CDR1 is MGHRA, CDR2 YSYEKL. Trimming left V 2 bases short and J 6 bases short, with 19 bases between. The CDR3 sequence: CASSQREPLRFSGELFF. CDR3 in DNA: TGCGCCAGCAGCCAAAGAGAGCCCCTGAGATTCTCCGGGGAGCTGTTTTTT.

The gene calls are TRBV12-5 and TRBJ2-3; 8 nucleotides align to TRBD2. V shed 1 base, J shed 5 bases, and the junction held 2 bases outside the gene matches. The CDR3 runs 14 residues. CDR1 is LGHNT, CDR2 FRNRAP, per germline. The CDR3: CASGLGGGRDTQYF. The DNA for the CDR3 is TGTGCTAGTGGTTTGGGCGGGGGGCGAGATACGCAGTATTTT.

This chain's CDR3 is CASSTHTGGSPQHF. The CDR3 DNA sequence: TGTGCCAGTAGTACGCATACAGGGGGCTCACCCCAGCATTTT. V and J are TRBV19 and TRBJ1-5; 9 bases line up with TRBD1. This CDR3 contains 14 residues. Germline CDR1 LNHDA, CDR2 SQIVND (reference sequence). V was pared by 4 bases and J by 10 bases, with 8 bases of the junction left unmatched.

This clone was counted only a few times. The CDR3 sequence is CASGTRYNEQFF. The CDR3 DNA follows: TGTGCTAGTGGTACGAGATACAATGAGCAGTTCTTC. The chain employs TRBV12-5 and TRBJ2-1; D unclear. Germline V lookup: CDR1 LGHNT, CDR2 FRNRAP. This CDR3 is built from 12 residues. Deletions cut 5 bases from V and 4 bases from J, with 6 bases between.

This sequence joins TRBV9 and TRBJ2-3, with 9 bases lining up with TRBD2. The CDR3 contains 16 residues. V lost 0 bases to trimming and J lost 5 bases; unmatched junction nucleotides: 7. Germline-derived CDR1 and CDR2 are SGDLS and YYNGEE. CDR3 DNA: TGTGCCAGCAGCGTAGAAGGGCGGGAGGGCCAAGATACGCAGTATTTT. It yields the protein CASSVEGREGQDTQYF.